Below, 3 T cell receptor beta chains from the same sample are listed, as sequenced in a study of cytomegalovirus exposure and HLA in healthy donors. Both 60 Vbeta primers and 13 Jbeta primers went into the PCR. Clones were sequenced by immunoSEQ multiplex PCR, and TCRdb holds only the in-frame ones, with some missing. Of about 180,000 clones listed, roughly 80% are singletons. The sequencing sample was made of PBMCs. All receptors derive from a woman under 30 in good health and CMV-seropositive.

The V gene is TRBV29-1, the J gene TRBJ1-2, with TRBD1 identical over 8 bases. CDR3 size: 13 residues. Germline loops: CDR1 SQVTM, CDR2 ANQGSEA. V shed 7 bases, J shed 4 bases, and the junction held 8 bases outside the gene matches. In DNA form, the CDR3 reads TGCAGCGGAGGACAGGGCGGCGTCTATGGCTACACCTTC. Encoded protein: CSGGQGGVYGYTF.

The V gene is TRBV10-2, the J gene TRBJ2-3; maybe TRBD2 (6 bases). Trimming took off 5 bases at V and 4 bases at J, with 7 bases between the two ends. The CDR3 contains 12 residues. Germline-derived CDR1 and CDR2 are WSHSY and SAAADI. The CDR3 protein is CASSPGADTQYF. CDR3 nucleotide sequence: TGCGCCAGCAGTCCGGGGGCAGATACGCAGTATTTT.

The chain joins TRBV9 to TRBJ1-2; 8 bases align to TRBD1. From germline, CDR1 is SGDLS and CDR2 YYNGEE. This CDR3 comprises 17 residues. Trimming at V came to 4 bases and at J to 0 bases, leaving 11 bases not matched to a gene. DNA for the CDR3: TGTGCCAGCAGCCCTCGGACAGGGAAGGAGACTAACTATGGCTACACCTTC. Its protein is CASSPRTGKETNYGYTF.